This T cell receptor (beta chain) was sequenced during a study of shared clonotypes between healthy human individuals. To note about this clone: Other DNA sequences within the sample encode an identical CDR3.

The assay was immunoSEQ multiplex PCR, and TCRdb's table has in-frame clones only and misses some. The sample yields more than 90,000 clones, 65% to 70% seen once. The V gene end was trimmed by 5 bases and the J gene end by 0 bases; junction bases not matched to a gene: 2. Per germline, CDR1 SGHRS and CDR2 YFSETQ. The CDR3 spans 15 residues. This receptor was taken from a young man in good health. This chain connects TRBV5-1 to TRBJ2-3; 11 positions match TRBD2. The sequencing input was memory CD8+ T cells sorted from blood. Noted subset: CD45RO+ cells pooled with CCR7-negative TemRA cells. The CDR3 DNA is TGCGCCAGCAGACGGACTAGCGGGAGCACAGATACGCAGTATTTT. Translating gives CASRRTSGSTDTQYF.